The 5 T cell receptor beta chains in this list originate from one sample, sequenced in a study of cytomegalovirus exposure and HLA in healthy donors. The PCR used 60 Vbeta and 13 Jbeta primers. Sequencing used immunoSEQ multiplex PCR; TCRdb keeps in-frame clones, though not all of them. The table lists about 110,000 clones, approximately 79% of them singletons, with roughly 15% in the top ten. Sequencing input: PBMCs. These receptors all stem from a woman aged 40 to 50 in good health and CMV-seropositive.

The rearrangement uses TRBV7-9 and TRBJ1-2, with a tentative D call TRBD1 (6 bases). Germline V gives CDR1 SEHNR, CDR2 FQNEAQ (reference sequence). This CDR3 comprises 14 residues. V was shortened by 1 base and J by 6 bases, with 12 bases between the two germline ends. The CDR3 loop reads CASSLGRWTDGYTF. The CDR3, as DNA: TGTGCCAGCAGCTTAGGGAGGTGGACAGATGGCTACACCTTC.

The CDR3 loop reads CATSVQGTAGELFF. The CDR3 DNA reads as TGTGCCACCAGCGTACAGGGGACGGCCGGGGAGCTGTTTTTT. The chain joins TRBV15 to TRBJ2-2; 7 bases are a match to TRBD1. The germline V gene encodes CDR1 LNHNV and CDR2 YYDKDF (reference sequence). The CDR3 loop spans 14 amino acids. Unmatched junction bases numbered 6, after V lost 5 bases and J lost 6 bases.

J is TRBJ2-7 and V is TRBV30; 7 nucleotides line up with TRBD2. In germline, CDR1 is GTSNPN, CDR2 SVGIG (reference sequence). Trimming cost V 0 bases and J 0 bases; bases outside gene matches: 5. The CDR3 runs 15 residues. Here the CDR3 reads CAWSVGGAPSYEQYF. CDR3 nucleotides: TGTGCCTGGAGTGTGGGAGGGGCCCCCTCCTACGAGCAGTACTTC.

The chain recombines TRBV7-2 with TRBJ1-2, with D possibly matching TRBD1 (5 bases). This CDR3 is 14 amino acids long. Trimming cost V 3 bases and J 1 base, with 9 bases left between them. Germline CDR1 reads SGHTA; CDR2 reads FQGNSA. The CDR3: CASSFSRVNYGYTF. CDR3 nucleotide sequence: TGTGCCAGCAGCTTTTCCAGGGTTAACTATGGCTACACCTTC.

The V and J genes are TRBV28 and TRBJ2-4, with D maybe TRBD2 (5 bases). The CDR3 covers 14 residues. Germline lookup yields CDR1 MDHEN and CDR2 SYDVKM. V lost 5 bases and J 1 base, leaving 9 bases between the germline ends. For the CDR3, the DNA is TGTGCCAGCAGTGTCACGGGGGCCAAAAACATTCAGTACTTC. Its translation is CASSVTGAKNIQYF.